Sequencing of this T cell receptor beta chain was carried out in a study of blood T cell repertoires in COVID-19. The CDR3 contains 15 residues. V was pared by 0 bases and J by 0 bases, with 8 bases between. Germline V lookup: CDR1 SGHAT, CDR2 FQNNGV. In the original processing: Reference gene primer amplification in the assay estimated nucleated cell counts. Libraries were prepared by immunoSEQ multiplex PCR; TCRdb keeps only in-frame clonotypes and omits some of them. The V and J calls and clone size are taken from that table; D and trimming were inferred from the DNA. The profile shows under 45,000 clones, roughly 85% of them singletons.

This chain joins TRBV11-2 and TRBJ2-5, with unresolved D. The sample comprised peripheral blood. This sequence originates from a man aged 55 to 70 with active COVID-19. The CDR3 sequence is CASSLETGYQETQYF. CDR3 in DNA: TGTGCCAGCAGCTTAGAGACTGGGTACCAAGAGACCCAGTACTTC. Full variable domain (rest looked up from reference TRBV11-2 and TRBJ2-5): EAGVAQSPRYKIIEKRQSVAFWCNPISGHATLYWYQQILGQGPKLLIQFQNNGVVDDSQLPKDRFSAERLKGVDSTLKIQPAKLEDSAVYLCASSLETGYQETQYFGPGTRLLVL.